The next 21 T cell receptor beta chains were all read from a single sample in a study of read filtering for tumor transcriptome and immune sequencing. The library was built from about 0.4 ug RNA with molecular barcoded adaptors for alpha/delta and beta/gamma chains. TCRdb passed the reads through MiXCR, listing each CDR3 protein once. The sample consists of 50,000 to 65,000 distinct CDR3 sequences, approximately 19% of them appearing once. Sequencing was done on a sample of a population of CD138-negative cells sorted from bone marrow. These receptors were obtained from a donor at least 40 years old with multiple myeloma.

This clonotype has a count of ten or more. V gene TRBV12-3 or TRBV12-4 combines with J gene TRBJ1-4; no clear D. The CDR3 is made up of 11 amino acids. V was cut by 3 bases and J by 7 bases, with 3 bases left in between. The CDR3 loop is CASSFIEKLFF. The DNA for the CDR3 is TGTGCCAGCAGTTTTATTGAAAAACTGTTTTTT.

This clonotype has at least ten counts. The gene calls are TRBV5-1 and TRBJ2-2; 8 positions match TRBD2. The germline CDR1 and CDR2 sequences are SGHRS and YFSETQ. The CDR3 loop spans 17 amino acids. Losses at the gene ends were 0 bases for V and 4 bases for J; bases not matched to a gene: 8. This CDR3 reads CASSLAPGGARTGELFF. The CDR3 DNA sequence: TGCGCCAGCAGCTTGGCCCCCGGGGGGGCCCGCACCGGGGAGCTGTTTTTT.

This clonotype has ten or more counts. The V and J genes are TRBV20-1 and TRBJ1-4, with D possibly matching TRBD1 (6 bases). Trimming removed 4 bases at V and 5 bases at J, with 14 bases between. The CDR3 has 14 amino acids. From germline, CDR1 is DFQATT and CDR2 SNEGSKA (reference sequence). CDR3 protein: CSAIRGSGNEKLFF. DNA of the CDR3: TGCAGTGCTATCAGGGGAAGTGGCAATGAAAAACTGTTTTTT.

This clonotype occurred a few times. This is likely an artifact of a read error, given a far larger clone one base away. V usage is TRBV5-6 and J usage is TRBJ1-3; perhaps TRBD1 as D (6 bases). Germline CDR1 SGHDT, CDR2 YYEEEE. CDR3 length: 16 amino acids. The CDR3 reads CASGLDTDSEGNTIYF. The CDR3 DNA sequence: TGTGCCAGCGGCTTGGATACGGACAGTGAAGGAAACACCATATATTTT. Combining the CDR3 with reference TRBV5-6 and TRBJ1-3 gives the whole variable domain DAGVTQSPTHLIKTRGQQVTLRCSPKSGHDTVSWYQQALGQGPQFIFQYYEEEERQRGNFPDRFSGHQFPNYSSELNVNALLLGDSALYLCASGLDTDSEGNTIYFGEGSWLTVV.

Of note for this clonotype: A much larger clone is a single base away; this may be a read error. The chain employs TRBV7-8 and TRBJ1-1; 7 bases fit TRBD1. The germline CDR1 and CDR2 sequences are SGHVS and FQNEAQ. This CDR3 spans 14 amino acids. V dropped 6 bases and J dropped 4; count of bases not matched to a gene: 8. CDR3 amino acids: CASRPQGSSTEAFF. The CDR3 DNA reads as TGTGCCAGCAGACCACAGGGGTCGAGCACTGAAGCTTTCTTT.

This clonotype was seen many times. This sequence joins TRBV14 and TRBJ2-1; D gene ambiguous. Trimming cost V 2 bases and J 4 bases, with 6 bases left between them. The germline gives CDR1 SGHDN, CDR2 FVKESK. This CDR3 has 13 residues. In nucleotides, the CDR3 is TGTGCCAGCAGCCAAACGCGGTACAATGAGCAGTTCTTC. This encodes CASSQTRYNEQFF.

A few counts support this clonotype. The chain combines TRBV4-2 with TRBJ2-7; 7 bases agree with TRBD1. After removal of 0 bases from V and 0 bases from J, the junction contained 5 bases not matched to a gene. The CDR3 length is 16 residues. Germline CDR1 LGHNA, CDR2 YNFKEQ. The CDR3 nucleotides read TGTGCCAGCAGCCAAGAATACGGGACAGCCTCCTACGAGCAGTACTTC. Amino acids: CASSQEYGTASYEQYF.

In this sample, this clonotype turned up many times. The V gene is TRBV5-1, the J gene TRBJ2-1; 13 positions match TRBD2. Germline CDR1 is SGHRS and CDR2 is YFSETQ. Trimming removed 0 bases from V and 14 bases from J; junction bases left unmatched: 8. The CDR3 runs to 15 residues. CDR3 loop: CASSLETGTSGEKFF. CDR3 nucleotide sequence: TGCGCCAGCAGCTTGGAGACCGGGACTAGCGGGGAAAAGTTCTTC.

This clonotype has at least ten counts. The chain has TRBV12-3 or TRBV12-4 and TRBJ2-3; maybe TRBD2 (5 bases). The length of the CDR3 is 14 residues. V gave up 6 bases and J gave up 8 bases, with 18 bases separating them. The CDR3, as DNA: TGTGCCAGCAGGCCCGGACTCCCTCCTGGTACGCAGTATTTT. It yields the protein CASRPGLPPGTQYF.

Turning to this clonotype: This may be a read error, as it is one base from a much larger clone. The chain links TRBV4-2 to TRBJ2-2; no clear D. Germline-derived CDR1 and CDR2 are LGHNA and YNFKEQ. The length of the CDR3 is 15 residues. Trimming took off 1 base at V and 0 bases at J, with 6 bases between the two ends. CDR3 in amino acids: CASSQGAANTGELFF. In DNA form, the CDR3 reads TGTGCCAGCAGCCAAGGGGCAGCGAACACCGGGGAGCTGTTTTTT.

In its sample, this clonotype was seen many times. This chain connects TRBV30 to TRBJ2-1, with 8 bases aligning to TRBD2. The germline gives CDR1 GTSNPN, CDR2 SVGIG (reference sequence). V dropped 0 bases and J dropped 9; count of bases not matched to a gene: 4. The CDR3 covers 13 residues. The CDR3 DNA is TGTGCCTGGAGTGTCGCGGGAGGAGCTGAGCAGTTCTTC. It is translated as CAWSVAGGAEQFF.

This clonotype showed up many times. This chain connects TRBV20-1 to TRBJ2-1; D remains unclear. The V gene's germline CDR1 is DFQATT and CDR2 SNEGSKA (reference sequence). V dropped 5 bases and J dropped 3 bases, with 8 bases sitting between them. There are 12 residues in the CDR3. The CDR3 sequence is CSADGNYNEQFF. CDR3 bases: TGCAGTGCTGACGGTAACTACAATGAGCAGTTCTTC.

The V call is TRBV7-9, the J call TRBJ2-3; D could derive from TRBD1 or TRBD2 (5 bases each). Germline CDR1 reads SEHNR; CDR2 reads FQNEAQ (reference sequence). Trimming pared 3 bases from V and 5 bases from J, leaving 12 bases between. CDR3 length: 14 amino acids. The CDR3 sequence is CASSFLTAEDTQYF. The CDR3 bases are TGTGCCAGCAGCTTTTTGACAGCGGAAGATACGCAGTATTTT.

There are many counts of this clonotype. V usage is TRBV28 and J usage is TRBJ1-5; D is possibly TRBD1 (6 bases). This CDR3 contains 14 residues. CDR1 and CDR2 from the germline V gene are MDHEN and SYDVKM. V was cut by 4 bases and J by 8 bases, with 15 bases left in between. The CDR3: CASSSDRRSKPQHF. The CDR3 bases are TGTGCCAGCAGTTCCGACAGGCGGAGTAAGCCCCAGCATTTT.

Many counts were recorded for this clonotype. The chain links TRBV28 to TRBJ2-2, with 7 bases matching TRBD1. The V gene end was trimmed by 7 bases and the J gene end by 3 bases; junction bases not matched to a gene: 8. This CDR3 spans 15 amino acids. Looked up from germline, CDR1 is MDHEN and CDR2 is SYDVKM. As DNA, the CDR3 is TGTGCCAGCAATACAGGGGTTGTACACACCGGGGAGCTGTTTTTT. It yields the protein CASNTGVVHTGELFF.

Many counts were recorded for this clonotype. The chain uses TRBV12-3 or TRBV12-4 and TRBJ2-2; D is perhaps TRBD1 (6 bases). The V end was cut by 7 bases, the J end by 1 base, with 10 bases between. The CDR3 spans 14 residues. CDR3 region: CASTETGNTGELFF. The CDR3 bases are TGTGCCAGCACAGAGACAGGGAACACCGGGGAGCTGTTTTTT.

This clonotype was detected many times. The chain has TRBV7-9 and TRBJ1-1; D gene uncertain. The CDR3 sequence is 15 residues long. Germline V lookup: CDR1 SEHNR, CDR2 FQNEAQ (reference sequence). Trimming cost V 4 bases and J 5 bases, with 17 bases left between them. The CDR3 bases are TGTGCCAGCAGCTCCCGGCGACGCCAAGGTACTGAAGCTTTCTTT. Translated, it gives CASSSRRRQGTEAFF.

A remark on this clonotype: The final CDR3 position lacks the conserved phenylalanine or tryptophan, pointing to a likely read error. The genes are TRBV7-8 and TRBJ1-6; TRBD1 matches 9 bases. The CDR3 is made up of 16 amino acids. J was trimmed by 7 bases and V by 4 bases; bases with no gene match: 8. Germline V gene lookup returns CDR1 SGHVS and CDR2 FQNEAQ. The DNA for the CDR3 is TGTGCCAGCAGCTCGGGACAGGGAGCCAGAAATTCACCCCTCCACTTG. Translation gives CASSSGQGARNSPLHL.

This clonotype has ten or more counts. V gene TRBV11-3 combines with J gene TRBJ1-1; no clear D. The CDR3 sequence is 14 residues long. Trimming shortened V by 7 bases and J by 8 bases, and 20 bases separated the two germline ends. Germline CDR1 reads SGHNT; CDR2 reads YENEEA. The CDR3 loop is CASTPLTSSGEAFF. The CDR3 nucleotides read TGTGCCAGCACCCCCCTGACTTCTTCGGGGGAAGCTTTCTTT.

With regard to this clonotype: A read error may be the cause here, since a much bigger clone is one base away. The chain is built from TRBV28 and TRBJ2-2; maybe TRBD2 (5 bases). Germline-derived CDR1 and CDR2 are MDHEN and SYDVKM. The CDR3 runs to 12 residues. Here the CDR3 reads CASMPEAGELLF. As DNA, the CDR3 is TGTGCCAGCATGCCTGAGGCCGGGGAGCTGTTATTT.

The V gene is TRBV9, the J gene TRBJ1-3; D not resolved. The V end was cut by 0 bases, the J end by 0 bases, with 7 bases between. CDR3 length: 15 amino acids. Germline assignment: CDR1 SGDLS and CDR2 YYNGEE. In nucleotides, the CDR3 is TGTGCCAGCAGCGTAGCTTATTTCTCTGGAAACACCATATATTTT. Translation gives CASSVAYFSGNTIYF.